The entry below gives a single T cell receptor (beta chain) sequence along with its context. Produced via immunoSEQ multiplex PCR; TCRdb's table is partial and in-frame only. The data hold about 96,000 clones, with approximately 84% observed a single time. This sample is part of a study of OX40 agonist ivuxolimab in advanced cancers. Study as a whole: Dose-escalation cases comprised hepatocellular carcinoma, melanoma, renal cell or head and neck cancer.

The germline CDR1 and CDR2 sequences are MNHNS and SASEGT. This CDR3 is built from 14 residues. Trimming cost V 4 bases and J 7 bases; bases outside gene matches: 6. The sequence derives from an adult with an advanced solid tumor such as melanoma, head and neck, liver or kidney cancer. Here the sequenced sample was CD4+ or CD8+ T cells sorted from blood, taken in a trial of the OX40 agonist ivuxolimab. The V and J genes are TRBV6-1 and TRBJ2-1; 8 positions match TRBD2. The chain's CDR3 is CASSGGLGPNEQFF. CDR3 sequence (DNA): TGTGCCAGCAGTGGGGGACTAGGTCCAAATGAGCAGTTCTTC.